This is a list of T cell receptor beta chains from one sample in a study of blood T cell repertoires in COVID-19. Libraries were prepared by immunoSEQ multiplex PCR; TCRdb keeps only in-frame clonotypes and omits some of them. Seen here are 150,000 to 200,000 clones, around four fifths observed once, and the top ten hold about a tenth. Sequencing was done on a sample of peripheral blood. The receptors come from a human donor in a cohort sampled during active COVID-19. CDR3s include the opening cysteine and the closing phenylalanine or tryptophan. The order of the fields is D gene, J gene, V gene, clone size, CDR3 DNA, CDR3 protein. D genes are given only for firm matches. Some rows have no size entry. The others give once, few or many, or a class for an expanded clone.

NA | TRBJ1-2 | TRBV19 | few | TGTGCCAGTCGGGGGTTTAACTATGGCTACACCTTC | CASRGFNYGYTF
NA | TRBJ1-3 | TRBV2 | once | TGTGCCAGCACCGAGGGGGGGCCAAGAAACACCATATATTTT | CASTEGGPRNTIYF
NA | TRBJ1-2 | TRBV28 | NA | TGTGCCAGCACCCCGGGGTGGGGAGCGCCTAACTATGGCTACACCTTC | CASTPGWGAPNYGYTF
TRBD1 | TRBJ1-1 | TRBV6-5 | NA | TGTGCCAGCAGTAGACAGGGGGGCACTGAAGCTTTCTTT | CASSRQGGTEAFF
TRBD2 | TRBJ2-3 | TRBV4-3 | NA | TGCGCCAGCAGCCGCGGGACTAGAAAAGATACGCAGTATTTT | CASSRGTRKDTQYF
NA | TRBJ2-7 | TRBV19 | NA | TGTGCCAGTAGTACACTCCTGGGCCTCCGCTACGAGCAGTACTTC | CASSTLLGLRYEQYF
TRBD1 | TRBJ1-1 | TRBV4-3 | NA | TGCGCCAGCAGCGCTACAGGGGGCGGCGAAGCTTTCTTT | CASSATGGGEAFF
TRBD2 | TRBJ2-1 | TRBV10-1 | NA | TGCGCCAGCAGTGAGAGAAGCGGGAGGGTTTACAATGAGCAGTTCTTC | CASSERSGRVYNEQFF
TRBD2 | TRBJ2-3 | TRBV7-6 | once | TGTGCCAGCAGCTCCTCTAGCGGGGGGGCCGCCGATACGCAGTATTTT | CASSSSSGGAADTQYF
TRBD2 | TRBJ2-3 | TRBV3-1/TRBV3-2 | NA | TGTGCCAGCAGCCTAACGGCCGGGCGGGGGGGTATGGATACGCAGTATTTT | CASSLTAGRGGMDTQYF
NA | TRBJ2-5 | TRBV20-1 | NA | TGCAGTGCTAGTCCCCAGGGTGAGGAGACCCAGTACTTC | CSASPQGEETQYF
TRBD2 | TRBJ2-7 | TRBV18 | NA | TGTGCCAGCTCACCATGGGCGGGAGAGGACGAGCAGTACTTC | CASSPWAGEDEQYF
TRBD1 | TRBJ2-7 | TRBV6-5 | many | TGTGCCAGCAGTTACGGACAGGGGGCCTACGAGCAGTACTTC | CASSYGQGAYEQYF
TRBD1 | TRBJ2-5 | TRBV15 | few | TGTGCCACCAGCAGCCGAGGGGGCGGCGAGACCCAGTACTTC | CATSSRGGGETQYF
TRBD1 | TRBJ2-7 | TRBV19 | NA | TGTGCCAGTAGTAGAGACAGGGATCAACAAGAGCAGTACTTC | CASSRDRDQQEQYF
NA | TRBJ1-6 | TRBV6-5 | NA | TGTGCCAGCAGCCTCGGGACCCTCCACTTT | CASSLGTLHF
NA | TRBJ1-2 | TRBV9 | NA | TGTGCCAGCAGCAATCAAGGGGCGAGCGGCTACACCTTC | CASSNQGASGYTF
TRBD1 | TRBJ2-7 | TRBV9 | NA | TGTGCCAGCAGCCCAGGGGGACAGGGATTTTCCTACGAGCAGTACTTC | CASSPGGQGFSYEQYF
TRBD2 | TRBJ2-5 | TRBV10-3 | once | TGTGCCATCAGTAAAGTCGGACAAAAAAGCGGGGCCATTCAAGAGACCCAGTACTTC | CAISKVGQKSGAIQETQYF
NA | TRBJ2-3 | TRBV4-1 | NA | TGCGCCAGCAGCCAGAGGCGGGCCCGTGAGGTGCAGTATTTT | CASSQRRAREVQYF
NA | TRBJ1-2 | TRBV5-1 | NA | TGCGCCAGCAGCGCATCCCCATCGGGTGGCTACACCTTC | CASSASPSGGYTF
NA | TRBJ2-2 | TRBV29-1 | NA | TGCAGCGTTGACGGTAGCTACACCGGGGAGCTGTTTTTT | CSVDGSYTGELFF
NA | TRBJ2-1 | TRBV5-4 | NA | TGTGCCAGCAGCTTGGTCAGGGAAAATAATGAGCAGTTCTTC | CASSLVRENNEQFF
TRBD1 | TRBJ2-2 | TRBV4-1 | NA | TGCGCCAGCAGCCACCCGGACAGGGATTCCGGGGAGCTGTTTTTT | CASSHPDRDSGELFF
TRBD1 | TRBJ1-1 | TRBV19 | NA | TGTGCCAGTAGACCGGGACAGATGAGGAACACTGAAGCTTTCTTT | CASRPGQMRNTEAFF
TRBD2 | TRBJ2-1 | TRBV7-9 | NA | TGTGCCAGCAGCTTAATCCCGCGTCCGGGAGGATCCTACAATGAGCAGTTCTTC | CASSLIPRPGGSYNEQFF
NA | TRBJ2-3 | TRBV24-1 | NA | TGTGCCACCAGTGACCTAGCGACGACTAGCACAGATACGCAGTATTTT | CATSDLATTSTDTQYF
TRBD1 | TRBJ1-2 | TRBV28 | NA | TGTGCCAGCAGTACTACCCGACAGGGGCCTAACTATGGCTACACCTTC | CASSTTRQGPNYGYTF
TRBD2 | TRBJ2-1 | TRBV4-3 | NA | TGCGCCAGCAGCCCCACCGCCAGCGGGGGGGCTTATGAGCAGTTCTTC | CASSPTASGGAYEQFF
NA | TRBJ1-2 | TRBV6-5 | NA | TGTGCCAGCAGTTATTCTGCACTTAACTATGGCTACACCTTC | CASSYSALNYGYTF
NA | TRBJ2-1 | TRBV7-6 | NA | TGTGCCAGCAGCTTAAACTGGTACAATGAGCAGTTCTTC | CASSLNWYNEQFF
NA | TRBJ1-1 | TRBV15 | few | TGTGCCACCAGCGGCCCGCTGCCAGGGGACACTGAAGCTTTCTTT | CATSGPLPGDTEAFF
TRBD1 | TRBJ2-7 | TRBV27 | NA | TGTGCCAGCAGGCAAAACATCCGGACAGGGAGCCACGAGCAGTACTTC | CASRQNIRTGSHEQYF
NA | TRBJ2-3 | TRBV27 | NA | TGTGCCAGCAGTTTACGAGATACGCAGTATTTT | CASSLRDTQYF
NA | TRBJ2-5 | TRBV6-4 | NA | TGTGCCAGCAGTGACCCTTTTGAGGGGGGGGCCCAAGAGACCCAGTACTTC | CASSDPFEGGAQETQYF
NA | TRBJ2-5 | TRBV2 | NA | TGTGCCAGCGAAAAAGGGGACAAAAGTGGGACCCAGTACTTC | CASEKGDKSGTQYF
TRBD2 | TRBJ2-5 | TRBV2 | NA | TGTGCCAGCAGTCGCAGGGTCAGACTAGCGGGATACCAAGAGACCCAGTACTTC | CASSRRVRLAGYQETQYF
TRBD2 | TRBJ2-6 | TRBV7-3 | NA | TGTGCCAGCACCCGCGGGGGGGGCACAGCAACCTCTGGGGCCAACGTCCTGACTTTC | CASTRGGGTATSGANVLTF
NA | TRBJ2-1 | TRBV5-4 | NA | TGTGCCAGCAGCTTGAAGCTAGCGCCATACAATGAGCAGTTCTTC | CASSLKLAPYNEQFF
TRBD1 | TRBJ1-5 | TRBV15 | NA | TGTGCCACCAGCAAGGACAGGGGAGGCAATCAGCCCCAGCATTTT | CATSKDRGGNQPQHF